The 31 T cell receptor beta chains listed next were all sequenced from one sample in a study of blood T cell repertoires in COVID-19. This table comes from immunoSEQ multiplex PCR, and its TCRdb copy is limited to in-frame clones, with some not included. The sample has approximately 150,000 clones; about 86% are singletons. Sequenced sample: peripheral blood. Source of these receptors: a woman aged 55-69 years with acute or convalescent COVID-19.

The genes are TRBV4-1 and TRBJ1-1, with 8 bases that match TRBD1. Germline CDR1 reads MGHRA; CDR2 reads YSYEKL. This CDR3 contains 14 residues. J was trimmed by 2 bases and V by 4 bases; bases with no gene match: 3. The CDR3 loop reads CASSLGQGNTEAFF. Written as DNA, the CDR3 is TGCGCCAGCAGCCTCGGACAGGGAAACACTGAAGCTTTCTTT.

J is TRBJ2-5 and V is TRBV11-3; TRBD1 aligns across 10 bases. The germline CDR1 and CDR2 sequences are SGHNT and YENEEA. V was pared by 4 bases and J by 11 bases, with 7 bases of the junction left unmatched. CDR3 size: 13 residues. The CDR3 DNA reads TGTGCCAGCAGCTGGGGGGGACAGGGGTTACAGTACTTC. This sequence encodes CASSWGGQGLQYF.

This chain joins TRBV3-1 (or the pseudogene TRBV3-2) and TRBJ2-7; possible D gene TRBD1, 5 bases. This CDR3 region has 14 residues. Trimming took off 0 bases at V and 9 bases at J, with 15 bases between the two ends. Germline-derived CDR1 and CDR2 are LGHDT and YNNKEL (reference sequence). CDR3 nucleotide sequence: TGTGCCAGCAGCCAAGAGTCGACAGCTAAAGTGCAGTACTTC. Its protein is CASSQESTAKVQYF.

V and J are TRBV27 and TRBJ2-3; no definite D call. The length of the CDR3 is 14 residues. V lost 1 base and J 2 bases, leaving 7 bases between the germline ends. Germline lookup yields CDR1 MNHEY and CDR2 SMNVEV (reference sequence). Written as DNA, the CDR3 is TGTGCCAGCAGTTTATATAGTTTCACAGATACGCAGTATTTT. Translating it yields CASSLYSFTDTQYF.

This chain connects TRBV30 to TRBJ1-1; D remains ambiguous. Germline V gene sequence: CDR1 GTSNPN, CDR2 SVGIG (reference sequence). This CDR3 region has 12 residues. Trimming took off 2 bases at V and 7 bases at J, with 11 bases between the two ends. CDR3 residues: CAWSREKVEAFF. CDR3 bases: TGTGCCTGGAGTAGAGAAAAAGTTGAAGCTTTCTTT.

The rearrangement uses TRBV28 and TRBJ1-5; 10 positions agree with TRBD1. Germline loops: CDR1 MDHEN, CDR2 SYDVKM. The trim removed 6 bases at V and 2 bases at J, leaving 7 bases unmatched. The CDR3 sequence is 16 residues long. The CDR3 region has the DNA TGTGCCAGCAGCCCGGGACAGGGGCAAGGCAATCAGCCCCAGCATTTT. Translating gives CASSPGQGQGNQPQHF.

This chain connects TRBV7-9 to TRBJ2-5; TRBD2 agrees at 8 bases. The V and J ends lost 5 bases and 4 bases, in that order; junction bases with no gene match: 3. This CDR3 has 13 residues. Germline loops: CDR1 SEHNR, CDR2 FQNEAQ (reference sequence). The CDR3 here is CASSPGGVETQYF. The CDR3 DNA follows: TGTGCCAGCAGCCCGGGGGGGGTAGAGACCCAGTACTTC.

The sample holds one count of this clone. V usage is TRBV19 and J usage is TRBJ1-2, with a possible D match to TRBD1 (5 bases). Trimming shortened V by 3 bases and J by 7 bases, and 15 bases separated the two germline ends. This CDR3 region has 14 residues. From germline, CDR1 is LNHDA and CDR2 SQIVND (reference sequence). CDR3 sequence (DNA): TGTGCCAGTAGTATTGGGGGGTGGCCCCTTGGCTACACCTTC. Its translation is CASSIGGWPLGYTF.

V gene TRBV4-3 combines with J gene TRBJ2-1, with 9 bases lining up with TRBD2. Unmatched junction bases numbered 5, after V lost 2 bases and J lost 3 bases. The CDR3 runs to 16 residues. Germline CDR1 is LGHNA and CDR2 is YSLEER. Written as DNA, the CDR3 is TGCGCCAGCAGCCAATTACGACTAGCGGACTACAATGAGCAGTTCTTC. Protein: CASSQLRLADYNEQFF.

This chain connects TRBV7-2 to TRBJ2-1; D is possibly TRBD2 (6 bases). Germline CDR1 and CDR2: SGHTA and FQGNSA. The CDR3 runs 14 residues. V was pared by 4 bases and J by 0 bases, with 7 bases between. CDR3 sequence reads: CASSSGSSYNEQFF. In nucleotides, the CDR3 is TGTGCCAGCAGCTCCGGGAGCTCCTACAATGAGCAGTTCTTC.

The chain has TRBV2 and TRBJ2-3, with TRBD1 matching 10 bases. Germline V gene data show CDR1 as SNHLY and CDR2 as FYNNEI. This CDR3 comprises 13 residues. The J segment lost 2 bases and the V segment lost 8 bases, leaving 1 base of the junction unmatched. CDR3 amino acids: CASGQGDTDTQYF. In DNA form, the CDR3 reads TGTGCCAGCGGACAGGGGGACACAGATACGCAGTATTTT.

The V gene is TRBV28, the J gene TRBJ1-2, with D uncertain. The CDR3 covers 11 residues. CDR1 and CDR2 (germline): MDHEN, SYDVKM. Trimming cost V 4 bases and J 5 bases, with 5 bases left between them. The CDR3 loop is CASSWRYGYTF. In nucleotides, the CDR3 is TGTGCCAGCAGTTGGAGGTATGGCTACACCTTC.

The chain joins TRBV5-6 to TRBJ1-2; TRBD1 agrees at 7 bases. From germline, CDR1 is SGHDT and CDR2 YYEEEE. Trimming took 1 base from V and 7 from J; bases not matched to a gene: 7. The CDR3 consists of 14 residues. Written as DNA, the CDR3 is TGTGCCAGCAGCTTGACGCTGACAGGGCCTGGCTACACCTTC. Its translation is CASSLTLTGPGYTF.

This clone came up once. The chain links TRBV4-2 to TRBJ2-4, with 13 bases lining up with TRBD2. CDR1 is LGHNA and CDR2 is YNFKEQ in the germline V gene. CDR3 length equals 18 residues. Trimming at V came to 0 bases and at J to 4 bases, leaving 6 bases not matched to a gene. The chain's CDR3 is CASSQDATSGGVKNIQYF. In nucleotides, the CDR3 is TGTGCCAGCAGCCAAGATGCAACTAGCGGGGGGGTTAAAAACATTCAGTACTTC.

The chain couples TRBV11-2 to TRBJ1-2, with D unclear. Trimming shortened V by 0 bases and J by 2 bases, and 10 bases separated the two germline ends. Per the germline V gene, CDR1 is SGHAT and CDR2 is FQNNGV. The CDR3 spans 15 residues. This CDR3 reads CASSLDRGENYGYTF. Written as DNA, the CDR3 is TGTGCCAGCAGCTTAGATCGTGGGGAGAACTATGGCTACACCTTC.

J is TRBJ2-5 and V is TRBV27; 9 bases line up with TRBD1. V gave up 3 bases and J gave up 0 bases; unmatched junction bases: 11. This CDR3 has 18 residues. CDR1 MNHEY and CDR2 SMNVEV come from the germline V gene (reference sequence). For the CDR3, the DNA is TGTGCCAGCAGTTTTTTCCCCCGGGACAGGGAGGACCAAGAGACCCAGTACTTC. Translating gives CASSFFPRDREDQETQYF.

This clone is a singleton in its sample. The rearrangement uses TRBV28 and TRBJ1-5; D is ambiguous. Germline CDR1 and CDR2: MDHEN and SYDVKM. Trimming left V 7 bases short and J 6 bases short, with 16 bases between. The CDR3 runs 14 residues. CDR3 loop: CASNLALGGQPQHF. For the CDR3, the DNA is TGTGCCAGCAACCTAGCCCTAGGTGGTCAGCCCCAGCATTTT.

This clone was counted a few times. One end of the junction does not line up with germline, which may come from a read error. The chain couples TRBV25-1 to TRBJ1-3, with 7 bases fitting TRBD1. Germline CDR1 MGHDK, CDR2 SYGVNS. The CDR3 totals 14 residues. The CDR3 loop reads CASRPDRAGNTIYF. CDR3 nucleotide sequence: TGTGCCAGCAGGCCTGACAGGGCTGGGAACACCATATATTTT. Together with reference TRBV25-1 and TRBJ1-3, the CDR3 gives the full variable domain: EADIYQTPRYLVIGTGKKITLECSQTMGHDKMYWYQQDPGMELHLIHYSYGVNSTEKGDLSSESTVSRIRTEHFPLTLESARPSHTSQYLCASRPDRAGNTIYFGEGSWLTVV.

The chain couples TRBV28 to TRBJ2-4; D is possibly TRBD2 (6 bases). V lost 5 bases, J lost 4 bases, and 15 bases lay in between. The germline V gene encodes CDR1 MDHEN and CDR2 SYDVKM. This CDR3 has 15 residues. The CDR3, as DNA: TGTGCCAGCAGTCCACTACTAGCCGGGAAAAACATTCAGTACTTC. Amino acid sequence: CASSPLLAGKNIQYF.

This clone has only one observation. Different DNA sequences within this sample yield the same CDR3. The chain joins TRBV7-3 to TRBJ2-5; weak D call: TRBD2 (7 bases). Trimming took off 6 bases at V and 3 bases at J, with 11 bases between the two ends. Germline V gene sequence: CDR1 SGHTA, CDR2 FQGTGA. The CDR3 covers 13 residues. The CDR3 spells CASSRGAEETQYF. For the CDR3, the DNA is TGTGCCAGCAGTCGGGGGGCGGAAGAGACCCAGTACTTC.

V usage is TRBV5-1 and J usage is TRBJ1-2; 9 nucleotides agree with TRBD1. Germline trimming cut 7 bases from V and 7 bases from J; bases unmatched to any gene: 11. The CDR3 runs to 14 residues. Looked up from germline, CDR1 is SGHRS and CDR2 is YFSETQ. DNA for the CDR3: TGCGCCAGCGCACCGGGACAGGGAGTCCTTGGCTACACCTTC. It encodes CASAPGQGVLGYTF.

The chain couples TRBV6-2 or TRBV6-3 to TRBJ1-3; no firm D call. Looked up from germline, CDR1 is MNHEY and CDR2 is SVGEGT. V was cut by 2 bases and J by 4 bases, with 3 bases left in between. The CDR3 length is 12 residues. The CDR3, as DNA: TGTGCCAGCAGTTACCCAGGAAACACCATATATTTT. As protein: CASSYPGNTIYF.

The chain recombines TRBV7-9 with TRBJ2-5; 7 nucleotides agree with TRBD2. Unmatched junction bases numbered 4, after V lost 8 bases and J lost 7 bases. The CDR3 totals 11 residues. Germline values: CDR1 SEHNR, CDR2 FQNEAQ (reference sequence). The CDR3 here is CASSPGGTQYF. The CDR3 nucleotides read TGTGCCAGCTCCCCGGGAGGGACCCAGTACTTC. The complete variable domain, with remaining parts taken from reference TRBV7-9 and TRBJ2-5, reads DTGVSQNPRHKITKRGQNVTFRCDPISEHNRLYWYRQTLGQGPEFLTYFQNEAQLEKSRLLSDRFSAERPKGSFSTLEIQRTEQGDSAMYLCASSPGGTQYFGPGTRLLVL.

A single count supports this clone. The CDR3 loop reads CASSPTGGGEGTQYF. The CDR3 DNA reads TGTGCCAGCAGCCCGACAGGTGGGGGAGAAGGTACGCAGTATTTT. The J gene is TRBJ2-3, the V gene TRBV7-3; D might be TRBD1 (6 bases). This CDR3 is 15 amino acids long. The V end lost 5 bases, the J end lost 8 bases, and 20 bases lay between the germline ends. The germline CDR1 and CDR2 sequences are SGHTA and FQGTGA.

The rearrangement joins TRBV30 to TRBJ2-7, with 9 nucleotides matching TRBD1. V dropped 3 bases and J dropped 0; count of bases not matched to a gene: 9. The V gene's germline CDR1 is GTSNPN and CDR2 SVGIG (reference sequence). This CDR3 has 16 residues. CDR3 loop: CAWSRARQGVSYEQYF. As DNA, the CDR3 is TGTGCCTGGAGCCGAGCGAGACAGGGGGTCTCCTACGAGCAGTACTTC. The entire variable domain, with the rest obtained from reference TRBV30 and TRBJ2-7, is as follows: SQTIHQWPATLVQPVGSPLSLECTVEGTSNPNLYWYRQAAGRGLQLLFYSVGIGQISSEVPQNLSASRPQDRQFILSSKKLLLSDSGFYLCAWSRARQGVSYEQYFGPGTRLTVT.

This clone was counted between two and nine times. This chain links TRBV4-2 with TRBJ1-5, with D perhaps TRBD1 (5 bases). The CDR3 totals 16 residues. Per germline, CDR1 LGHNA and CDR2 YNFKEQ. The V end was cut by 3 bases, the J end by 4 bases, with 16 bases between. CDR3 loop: CASSHGFIGENQPQHF. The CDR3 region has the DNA TGTGCCAGCAGCCATGGTTTTATAGGGGAAAATCAGCCCCAGCATTTT.

CDR3 DNA sequence: TGTGCCAGCAGTCTACGGAGCGAGTATGGCTACACCTTC. Protein product: CASSLRSEYGYTF. The chain is built from TRBV6-5 and TRBJ1-2; D gene unclear. The CDR3 spans 13 residues. Trimming cost V 5 bases and J 5 bases, with 12 bases left between them. Germline lookup yields CDR1 MNHEY and CDR2 SVGAGI.

The CDR3 loop is CAWNPGQGSYQPQHF. The CDR3 DNA reads as TGTGCCTGGAATCCGGGACAGGGGTCATATCAGCCCCAGCATTTT. The genes are TRBV30 and TRBJ1-5; the match to TRBD1 covers 10 bases. Germline V lookup: CDR1 GTSNPN, CDR2 SVGIG (reference sequence). This CDR3 is built from 15 residues. V lost 4 bases, J lost 5 bases, and 8 bases stayed unmatched.

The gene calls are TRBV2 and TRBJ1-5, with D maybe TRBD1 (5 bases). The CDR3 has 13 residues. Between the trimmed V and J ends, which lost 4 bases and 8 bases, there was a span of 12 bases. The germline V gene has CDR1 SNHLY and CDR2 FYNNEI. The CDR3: CASSGPTGEPQHF. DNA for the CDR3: TGTGCCAGCAGTGGACCAACGGGGGAGCCCCAGCATTTT.

This CDR3 is CASSTRTGEAGNQPQHF. CDR3 coding DNA: TGTGCCAGTAGTACCCGGACAGGGGAAGCCGGCAATCAGCCCCAGCATTTT. The chain couples TRBV19 to TRBJ1-5; 9 bases align to TRBD1. The V segment lost 4 bases and the J segment 2 bases; nucleotides outside the gene matches: 9. This CDR3 is 17 amino acids long. Per germline, CDR1 LNHDA and CDR2 SQIVND (reference sequence).

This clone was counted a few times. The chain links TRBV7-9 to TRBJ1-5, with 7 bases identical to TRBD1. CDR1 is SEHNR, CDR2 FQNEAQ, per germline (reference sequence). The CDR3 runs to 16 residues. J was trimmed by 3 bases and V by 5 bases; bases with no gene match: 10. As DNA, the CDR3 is TGTGCCAGCAGCGCCGCCAGGGGGGCCACCAATCAGCCCCAGCATTTT. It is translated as CASSAARGATNQPQHF.